The present TCR beta chain was sequenced within a study of blood T cells in healthy people across ages. The CDR3 contains 11 residues. CDR1 and CDR2 from the germline V gene are MNHEY and SVGAGI. The V gene lost 2 bases and the J gene lost 7 bases, with 4 bases spanning the gap. Extracted total RNA amounted to at least 5.5 micrograms for each sample. A second PCR, run for roughly 7 to 11 cycles, used a sample-barcoded 5' primer plus a J-beta primer mix. A tag from a template-switch adaptor with 12 random nucleotides marked each cDNA molecule. A single record per CDR3 protein comes from TCRdb applying MiXCR to the 5' RACE reads. The sample yields some 760,000 distinct CDR3 sequences, roughly 25% seen once. These same data were also listed under a study on T cells of mothers and their children.

This TCR was recovered from a boy younger than 18 in good health. The chain has TRBV6-5 and TRBJ2-3; D unclear. Material: blood. As DNA, the CDR3 is TGTGCCAGCAGTTACCGAAATACGCAGTATTTT. Translation gives CASSYRNTQYF.